This TCR beta chain was recorded in a study of T cell repertoires in cytomegalovirus infection. Broader study findings: CMV-specific TCR beta clonotypes restricted by HLA-C dominated the ex vivo response.

With regard to this clonotype: Its antigen is still unknown.

TCRdb independently ran MiXCR on the reads; one entry per CDR3 protein. The sample contains 30,000 to 40,000 distinct CDR3 sequences, 40% to 65% of which appear only once. The CDR3 consists of 15 residues. Germline trimming cut 2 bases from V and 5 bases from J; bases unmatched to any gene: 9. Looked up from germline, CDR1 is SGHDT and CDR2 is YYEEEE. Sequencing was performed on CD8+ T cells from cultured PBMCs, taken from culture after CMV antigen stimulation. The receptor's source is a human donor in good health (CMV status not recorded). Some clones in this sample may be carry-over from other donors' samples. The V and J genes are TRBV5-6 and TRBJ2-5; TRBD1 matches 7 bases. CDR3 protein: CASSFSRGQWETQYF. The CDR3 nucleotides read TGTGCCAGCAGCTTTAGTAGGGGGCAATGGGAGACCCAGTACTTC. The whole variable domain, filled in from reference TRBV5-6 and TRBJ2-5, reads DAGVTQSPTHLIKTRGQQVTLRCSPKSGHDTVSWYQQALGQGPQFIFQYYEEEERQRGNFPDRFSGHQFPNYSSELNVNALLLGDSALYLCASSFSRGQWETQYFGPGTRLLVL.